This record concerns one T cell receptor (beta chain) sequence. Original handling: Researchers report that nucleated cell counts were estimated from reference gene primer amplification. The data were produced by immunoSEQ multiplex PCR, yet TCRdb's version contains in-frame clones alone and is incomplete. The D gene and trimming were derived from the DNA, and the V and J assignments and clone size from that table. Among about 200,000 clones listed, roughly 80% were seen once. This entry is derived from a study of blood T cell repertoires in COVID-19. Study as a whole: The cDNA or gDNA used as material had been derived from T cells, B-cell-depleted T cells, or PBMCs.

The CDR3 has 15 amino acids. Germline V gene sequence: CDR1 SGHRS, CDR2 YFSETQ. V dropped 4 bases and J dropped 1; count of bases not matched to a gene: 6. This receptor was obtained from a woman older than 75 with acute or convalescent COVID-19. This rearrangement joins TRBV5-1 to TRBJ1-1; 8 positions agree with TRBD1. Source material: peripheral blood. Written as DNA, the CDR3 is TGCGCCAGCAGCAATACTACAGGGGGGAACACTGAAGCTTTCTTT. Its protein is CASSNTTGGNTEAFF.